The 9 T cell receptor beta chains reported below all come from one sample, sequenced in a study of blood T cell repertoires in COVID-19. The assay was immunoSEQ multiplex PCR, and TCRdb's table has in-frame clones only and misses some. The top ten hold around 1.5% of the sample, which has approximately 210,000 clones, 88% seen once. Sample: peripheral blood. Every receptor here comes from a man in his late teens or twenties with active or convalescent COVID-19.

The chain has TRBV30 and TRBJ2-7, with a tentative D call TRBD2 (5 bases). The CDR3 has 18 amino acids. The V gene's germline CDR1 is GTSNPN and CDR2 SVGIG (reference sequence). V was pared by 4 bases and J by 3 bases, with 28 bases between. CDR3 residues: CAWNDPSVSPHGGYEQYF. The CDR3 nucleotides are TGTGCCTGGAATGACCCTTCGGTAAGCCCCCACGGAGGCTACGAGCAGTACTTC. Full variable domain (rest looked up from reference TRBV30 and TRBJ2-7): SQTIHQWPATLVQPVGSPLSLECTVEGTSNPNLYWYRQAAGRGLQLLFYSVGIGQISSEVPQNLSASRPQDRQFILSSKKLLLSDSGFYLCAWNDPSVSPHGGYEQYFGPGTRLTVT.

This rearrangement joins TRBV6-2 or TRBV6-3 to TRBJ2-5, with D possibly being TRBD1 (5 bases). The CDR3 runs 16 residues. Looked up from germline, CDR1 is MNHEY and CDR2 is SVGEGT. V gave up 4 bases and J gave up 4 bases, with 19 bases separating them. The DNA of the CDR3 is TGTGCCAGCAGTTCATTGGACACCTGGGGTGGAGAGACCCAGTACTTC. Amino acids: CASSSLDTWGGETQYF.

The V and J genes are TRBV30 and TRBJ2-2; D is uncertain. V lost 1 base and J lost 4, with 7 bases in between. Per germline, CDR1 GTSNPN and CDR2 SVGIG (reference sequence). The CDR3 extends over 13 amino acids. CDR3 residues: CAWSGQFTGELFF. CDR3 bases: TGTGCCTGGAGTGGGCAGTTCACCGGGGAGCTGTTTTTT.

The chain is built from TRBV30 and TRBJ2-1; 8 positions agree with TRBD2. CDR3 length: 19 amino acids. Looked up from germline, CDR1 is GTSNPN and CDR2 is SVGIG (reference sequence). V lost 0 bases to trimming and J lost 6 bases; unmatched junction nucleotides: 19. CDR3 loop: CAWSVWVGWTSRVRNEQFF. As DNA, the CDR3 is TGTGCCTGGAGTGTTTGGGTTGGTTGGACTAGCCGAGTGCGCAATGAGCAGTTCTTC.

V gene TRBV19 combines with J gene TRBJ2-3; TRBD2 matches 15 bases. The junction had 5 bases not matched to a gene; V was cut back by 5 bases and J by 2 bases. The CDR3 runs to 17 residues. CDR1 LNHDA and CDR2 SQIVND come from the germline V gene (reference sequence). CDR3 residues: CASSGTSGRHPTDTQYF. The CDR3 nucleotides are TGTGCCAGTAGTGGGACTAGCGGGAGGCACCCCACAGATACGCAGTATTTT.

V is TRBV19 and J is TRBJ1-4, with D perhaps TRBD1 (5 bases). This CDR3 is 14 amino acids long. Germline CDR1 and CDR2: LNHDA and SQIVND (reference sequence). Trimming removed 5 bases at V and 5 bases at J, with 12 bases between. This CDR3 is CASSPDRGNEKLFF. CDR3 nucleotides: TGTGCCAGTAGTCCCGACAGAGGAAATGAAAAACTGTTTTTT.

This sequence joins TRBV19 and TRBJ1-5, with 9 nucleotides matching TRBD1. The CDR3 covers 14 residues. Per the germline V gene, CDR1 is LNHDA and CDR2 is SQIVND (reference sequence). V trimming: 5 bases; J trimming: 4 bases; junction bases outside the gene matches: 3. This CDR3 is CASSSGQGNQPQHF. The CDR3 coding sequence is TGTGCCAGTAGTTCGGGACAGGGAAATCAGCCCCAGCATTTT.

J is TRBJ1-1 and V is TRBV18; D is undetermined. Trimming took off 1 base at V and 11 bases at J, with 14 bases between the two ends. Per germline, CDR1 KGHSH and CDR2 LQKENI. This CDR3 is built from 13 residues. Here the CDR3 DNA reads TGTGCCAGCTCACCACGGGCGGGAGTGGTGGCTTTCTTT. Translating gives CASSPRAGVVAFF.

This clone was recorded only once. The chain couples TRBV15 to TRBJ2-2; a weak D match, TRBD1 (5 bases). Per the germline V gene, CDR1 is LNHNV and CDR2 is YYDKDF (reference sequence). The CDR3 totals 13 residues. V lost 4 bases and J lost 6, with 9 bases in between. The CDR3, as DNA: TGTGCCACCAGCATCCAGGGCGCCGGGGAGCTGTTTTTT. Translation gives CATSIQGAGELFF.